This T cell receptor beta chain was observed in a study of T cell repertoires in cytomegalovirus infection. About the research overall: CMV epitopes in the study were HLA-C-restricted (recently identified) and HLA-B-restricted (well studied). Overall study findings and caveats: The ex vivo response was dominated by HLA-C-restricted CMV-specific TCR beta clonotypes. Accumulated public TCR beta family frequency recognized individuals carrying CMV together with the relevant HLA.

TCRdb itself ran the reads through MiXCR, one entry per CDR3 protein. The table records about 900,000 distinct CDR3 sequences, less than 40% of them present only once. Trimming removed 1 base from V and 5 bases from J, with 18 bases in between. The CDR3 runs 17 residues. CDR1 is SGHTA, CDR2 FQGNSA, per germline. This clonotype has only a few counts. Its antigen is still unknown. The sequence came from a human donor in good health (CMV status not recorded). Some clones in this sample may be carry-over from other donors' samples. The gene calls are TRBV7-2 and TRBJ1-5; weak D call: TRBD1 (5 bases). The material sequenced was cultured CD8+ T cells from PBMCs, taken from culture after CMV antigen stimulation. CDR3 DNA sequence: TGTGCCAGCAGCTTAGACGGGGGGGAGGCGACAGATCAGCCCCAGCATTTT. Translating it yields CASSLDGGEATDQPQHF.